This record looks at one TCR beta chain sequence and its context. Its antigen is currently unknown. These data are taken from a study of CD4 T cells in relation to SARS-CoV-2 and coronaviruses. Regarding the study as a whole: Culture-expanded clones reflect memory recall rather than primary priming during culture. In roughly 65% of donors, memory CD4+ clonotypes crossrecognized SARS-CoV-2 and at least one common cold coronavirus spike.

Some clones are missing from TCRdb's copy, which holds only in-frame ones; the method was immunoSEQ multiplex PCR. This sample carries about 59,000 clones, just over 85% of them seen once, and the ten largest clones take roughly 1.5%. CD4+ T cells from unexposed donors were obtained before the COVID-19 pandemic (2011-2018). The specimen was memory CD4+ T cells from PBMCs. This clonotype was obtained from a human donor in good health.

The CDR3 sequence is CASSLAGLETQYF. In DNA, the CDR3 is TGTGCCAGCAGCTTGGCTGGTCTAGAGACCCAGTACTTC. The chain combines TRBV5-4 with TRBJ2-5; no clear D gene. Trimming shortened V by 0 bases and J by 4 bases, and 7 bases separated the two germline ends. The CDR3 sequence is 13 residues long. Germline V gene lookup returns CDR1 SGHNT and CDR2 YYREEE (reference sequence).